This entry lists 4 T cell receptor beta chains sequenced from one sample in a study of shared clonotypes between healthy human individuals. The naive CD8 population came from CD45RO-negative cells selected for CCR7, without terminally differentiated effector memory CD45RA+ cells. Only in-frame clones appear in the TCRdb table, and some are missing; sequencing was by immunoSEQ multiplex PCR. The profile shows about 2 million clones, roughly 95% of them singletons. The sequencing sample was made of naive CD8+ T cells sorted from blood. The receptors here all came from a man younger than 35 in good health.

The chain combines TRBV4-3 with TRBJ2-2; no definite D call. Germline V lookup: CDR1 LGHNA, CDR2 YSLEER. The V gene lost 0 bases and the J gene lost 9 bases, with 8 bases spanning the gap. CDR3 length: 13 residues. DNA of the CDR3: TGCGCCAGCAGCCAAGACAACCCCCGGGAGCTGTTTTTT. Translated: CASSQDNPRELFF.

The CDR3 region is CASSARKGREGGYTF. In DNA, the CDR3 is TGTGCCAGCAGCGCTCGCAAGGGCAGGGAGGGCGGCTACACCTTC. The rearrangement joins TRBV9 to TRBJ1-2; tentative D call: TRBD1 (5 bases). The germline CDR1 and CDR2 sequences are SGDLS and YYNGEE. This CDR3 is 15 amino acids long. Trimming took 3 bases from V and 8 from J, leaving 20 bases between them.

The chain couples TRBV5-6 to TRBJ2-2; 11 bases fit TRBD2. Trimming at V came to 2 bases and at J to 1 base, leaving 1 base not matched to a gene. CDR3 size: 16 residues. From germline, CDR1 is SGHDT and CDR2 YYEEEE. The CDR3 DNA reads TGTGCCAGCAGCTTCGGGACTAGCGGGAACACCGGGGAGCTGTTTTTT. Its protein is CASSFGTSGNTGELFF.

CDR3: CASSGQGADTQYF. CDR3 in DNA: TGCGCCAGCAGCGGACAGGGAGCAGATACGCAGTATTTT. V is TRBV4-1 and J is TRBJ2-3; 8 nucleotides agree with TRBD1. Germline values: CDR1 MGHRA, CDR2 YSYEKL. The V segment lost 5 bases and the J segment 4 bases; nucleotides outside the gene matches: 2. The CDR3 covers 13 residues.